The 25 T cell receptor beta chains listed next were all sequenced from one sample in a study of cytomegalovirus exposure and HLA in healthy donors. The assay was immunoSEQ multiplex PCR, and TCRdb's table has in-frame clones only and misses some. Among about 140,000 clones, around 80% were seen once, and the ten largest hold 25% to 30%. The sequenced sample was PBMCs. Receptors originate from a man aged 30 to 39 in good health and CMV-seropositive.

V gene TRBV19 combines with J gene TRBJ2-1; 9 bases fit TRBD2. V trimming: 3 bases; J trimming: 5 bases; junction bases outside the gene matches: 8. This CDR3 is built from 16 residues. Germline V lookup: CDR1 LNHDA, CDR2 SQIVND (reference sequence). The CDR3 sequence is CASSIGKTSGNNEQFF. CDR3 nucleotide sequence: TGTGCCAGTAGTATCGGTAAGACTAGCGGAAACAATGAGCAGTTCTTC.

This chain joins TRBV30 and TRBJ1-1, with D hard to call. The CDR3 totals 15 residues. Germline assignment: CDR1 GTSNPN and CDR2 SVGIG (reference sequence). The germline V and J ends were trimmed by 3 bases and 1 base, with 15 bases remaining between them. The CDR3 DNA follows: TGTGCCTGGAGCGCTAAAGGACGGGAGAACACTGAAGCTTTCTTT. Protein product: CAWSAKGRENTEAFF.

The chain recombines TRBV7-6 with TRBJ2-1; D remains ambiguous. Between the trimmed V and J ends, which lost 6 bases and 1 base, there was a span of 7 bases. The CDR3 has 13 residues. Germline assignment: CDR1 SGHVS and CDR2 FNYEAQ. The CDR3 nucleotides are TGTGCCAGCAGTCGTGCGTCCTACAATGAGCAGTTCTTC. This translates into CASSRASYNEQFF.

The chain employs TRBV4-3 and TRBJ1-1, with a tentative D call TRBD1 (5 bases). Germline CDR1 reads LGHNA; CDR2 reads YSLEER. V was clipped by 3 bases and J by 5 bases, with 10 bases between them. The CDR3 is 13 residues long. CDR3 in amino acids: CASSHEGRTEAFF. CDR3 sequence (DNA): TGCGCCAGCAGCCATGAGGGGAGGACTGAAGCTTTCTTT.

This clone appeared once. The V gene is TRBV6-5, the J gene TRBJ2-1; 8 nucleotides line up with TRBD2. CDR3 length: 14 residues. Germline V gene lookup returns CDR1 MNHEY and CDR2 SVGAGI. V dropped 7 bases and J dropped 0; count of bases not matched to a gene: 2. The CDR3 loop reads CASTGTSSYNEQFF. The CDR3 bases are TGTGCCAGCACCGGGACTAGCTCCTACAATGAGCAGTTCTTC.

The chain recombines TRBV4-3 with TRBJ2-3; 9 nucleotides align to TRBD2. Germline-derived CDR1 and CDR2 are LGHNA and YSLEER. V was clipped by 4 bases and J by 5 bases; unmatched bases: 10. The CDR3 spans 16 residues. CDR3 sequence (DNA): TGCGCCAGCAGCCCTAGCGGGGCCCTCTTTGGAGATACGCAGTATTTT. The encoded protein is CASSPSGALFGDTQYF.

This clone was seen a few times. V usage is TRBV9 and J usage is TRBJ1-2; 10 bases are a match to TRBD1. CDR1 and CDR2 (germline): SGDLS, YYNGEE. Trimming cost V 3 bases and J 0 bases; bases outside gene matches: 2. The CDR3 loop spans 15 amino acids. The CDR3 DNA reads TGTGCCAGCAGCGGGGACAGGGGTGCTAACTATGGCTACACCTTC. Translating it yields CASSGDRGANYGYTF.

This clone was counted once. This sequence joins TRBV5-1 and TRBJ2-7; TRBD1 aligns across 8 bases. The V segment lost 3 bases and the J segment 1 base; nucleotides outside the gene matches: 3. CDR3 length: 14 residues. Per the germline V gene, CDR1 is SGHRS and CDR2 is YFSETQ. Here the CDR3 DNA reads TGCGCCAGCAGCTCAAGGACAGGGTCCTACGAGCAGTACTTC. Translation: CASSSRTGSYEQYF.

The genes are TRBV19 and TRBJ1-2, with TRBD1 as a possible D gene (5 bases). This CDR3 is 13 amino acids long. Trimming removed 3 bases from V and 9 bases from J, with 14 bases in between. The germline gives CDR1 LNHDA, CDR2 SQIVND (reference sequence). The CDR3 nucleotides read TGTGCCAGTAGTATCACAGGAAAATCTAGCTACACCTTC. Translation: CASSITGKSSYTF. The full variable domain, completed using reference TRBV19 and TRBJ1-2, is DGGITQSPKYLFRKEGQNVTLSCEQNLNHDAMYWYRQDPGQGLRLIYYSQIVNDFQKGDIAEGYSVSREKKESFPLTVTSAQKNPTAFYLCASSITGKSSYTFGSGTRLTVV.

The chain recombines TRBV7-2 with TRBJ2-7, with D maybe TRBD1 (6 bases). Germline V gene lookup returns CDR1 SGHTA and CDR2 FQGNSA. The CDR3 runs to 14 residues. Trimming took 4 bases from V and 0 from J, leaving 10 bases between them. The CDR3 protein is CASSSRQASYEQYF. CDR3 DNA sequence: TGTGCCAGCAGCTCCCGACAGGCCTCCTACGAGCAGTACTTC.

This clone appeared once. The gene calls are TRBV6-5 and TRBJ2-7; TRBD2 might be the D (6 bases). V shed 6 bases and J shed 0 bases, with 12 bases lying between them. The CDR3 contains 14 residues. CDR1 is MNHEY, CDR2 SVGAGI, per germline. The CDR3 DNA follows: TGTGCCAGCAGGGAGGGCGGGGTCTCCTACGAGCAGTACTTC. It yields the protein CASREGGVSYEQYF.

V and J are TRBV5-6 and TRBJ2-7; maybe TRBD1 (5 bases). V was pared by 5 bases and J by 3 bases, with 18 bases between. The V gene's germline CDR1 is SGHDT and CDR2 YYEEEE. This CDR3 contains 15 residues. CDR3 region: CASRQKPLGDYEQYF. The DNA of the CDR3 is TGTGCCAGCAGGCAAAAGCCCCTAGGGGACTACGAGCAGTACTTC.

The chain recombines TRBV20-1 with TRBJ1-4; no clear D. V lost 0 bases and J lost 8, with 4 bases in between. This CDR3 comprises 11 residues. Germline lookup yields CDR1 DFQATT and CDR2 SNEGSKA (reference sequence). The CDR3 is CSARDQEKLFF. The CDR3, as DNA: TGCAGTGCTAGAGATCAGGAAAAACTGTTTTTT.

The V call is TRBV5-1, the J call TRBJ2-7; 7 bases are shared with TRBD1. CDR3 length: 14 residues. The V gene end was trimmed by 4 bases and the J gene end by 1 base; junction bases not matched to a gene: 5. The germline gives CDR1 SGHRS, CDR2 YFSETQ. This CDR3 reads CASSPRDSSYEQYF. DNA of the CDR3: TGCGCCAGCAGCCCCCGGGACAGTTCCTACGAGCAGTACTTC.

This clone has ten or more counts. The chain combines TRBV7-9 with TRBJ2-7, with TRBD1 matching 8 bases. Germline CDR1 reads SEHNR; CDR2 reads FQNEAQ (reference sequence). Trimming removed 6 bases from V and 6 bases from J; junction bases left unmatched: 10. This CDR3 has 14 residues. CDR3 sequence (DNA): TGTGCCAGCAGTCCTTCGACAGGGGTTTCCGAGCAGTACTTC. Translating gives CASSPSTGVSEQYF.

This chain uses TRBV7-3 with TRBJ2-2, with no clear D. The CDR3 loop spans 14 amino acids. Germline assignment: CDR1 SGHTA and CDR2 FQGTGA. V was trimmed by 6 bases and J by 5 bases, leaving 13 bases between them. The CDR3 here is CASRLQSSTGELFF. The CDR3 DNA reads as TGTGCCAGCAGACTTCAAAGTTCGACCGGGGAGCTGTTTTTT.

V gene TRBV6-5 combines with J gene TRBJ1-4; 8 nucleotides match TRBD1. V lost 10 bases and J lost 8; bases outside the gene matches: 9. Germline values: CDR1 MNHEY, CDR2 SVGAGI. CDR3 length equals 13 residues. This CDR3 reads CATSGQGSEKLFF. CDR3 coding DNA: TGTGCCACCTCTGGACAGGGAAGCGAAAAACTGTTTTTT.

This clone was counted once. V and J are TRBV5-1 and TRBJ1-6; D gene unclear. The CDR3 loop spans 13 amino acids. In germline, CDR1 is SGHRS, CDR2 YFSETQ. The ends were cut back, 0 bases at V and 6 bases at J, with 4 bases in the middle. CDR3 sequence: CASSLDGNSPLHF. As DNA, the CDR3 is TGCGCCAGCAGCTTGGACGGTAATTCACCCCTCCACTTT.

The chain carries TRBV5-1 and TRBJ1-2, with 8 bases lining up with TRBD1. Germline loops: CDR1 SGHRS, CDR2 YFSETQ. The CDR3 is 14 residues long. With V trimmed by 2 bases and J by 2 bases, 2 bases remained unmatched. The CDR3 protein is CASSLGTGNYGYTF. DNA of the CDR3: TGCGCCAGCAGCTTAGGGACAGGAAACTATGGCTACACCTTC.

The J gene is TRBJ2-1, the V gene TRBV11-2; 8 bases are a match to TRBD2. In germline, CDR1 is SGHAT, CDR2 FQNNGV. This CDR3 comprises 16 residues. V was clipped by 5 bases and J by 0 bases; unmatched bases: 6. In DNA form, the CDR3 reads TGTGCCAGCAGCCCTCGCGGGGGGATCTCCTACAATGAGCAGTTCTTC. It yields the protein CASSPRGGISYNEQFF.

The CDR3 bases are TGTGCCAGCAGCCTCCGAGGGCCGAACACTGAAGCTTTCTTT. Translated: CASSLRGPNTEAFF. The V call is TRBV7-3, the J call TRBJ1-1; D is uncertain. The germline gives CDR1 SGHTA, CDR2 FQGTGA. V gave up 5 bases and J gave up 1 base, with 11 bases separating them. The CDR3 is 14 amino acids.

The J gene is TRBJ2-1, the V gene TRBV5-6; 12 bases are shared with TRBD2. This CDR3 spans 16 amino acids. J gave up 8 bases and V 0 bases, and 6 bases lay outside the gene matches. CDR1 is SGHDT and CDR2 is YYEEEE in the germline V gene. The CDR3 DNA is TGTGCCAGCAGCTTGGTACGGCTAGCGGGGGGGTATGAGCAGTTCTTC. The encoded protein is CASSLVRLAGGYEQFF.

The genes are TRBV19 and TRBJ2-5; 12 bases fit TRBD2. V was clipped by 4 bases and J by 5 bases; unmatched bases: 11. CDR1 and CDR2 (germline): LNHDA, SQIVND (reference sequence). The CDR3 totals 17 residues. DNA for the CDR3: TGTGCCAGTAGTAGTGGGGCTAGCGGGGGGGCCTGGGAGACCCAGTACTTC. Encoded protein: CASSSGASGGAWETQYF.

The chain couples TRBV5-4 to TRBJ2-1; D unclear. The CDR3 loop spans 13 amino acids. Trimming removed 0 bases at V and 8 bases at J, with 9 bases between. The germline V gene has CDR1 SGHNT and CDR2 YYREEE (reference sequence). The chain's CDR3 is CASSLELADEQFF. As DNA, the CDR3 is TGTGCCAGCAGCTTGGAGTTGGCGGATGAGCAGTTCTTC.

This rearrangement joins TRBV6-6 to TRBJ2-2; TRBD2 matches at 7 bases. Germline V lookup: CDR1 MNHNY, CDR2 SVGAGI (reference sequence). The CDR3 covers 13 residues. The J segment lost 3 bases and the V segment lost 5 bases, leaving 0 bases of the junction unmatched. The CDR3 reads CASSGGDTGELFF. Written as DNA, the CDR3 is TGTGCCAGCAGTGGGGGGGACACCGGGGAGCTGTTTTTT.